The 27 T cell receptor beta chains below come from one sample, sequenced in a study of blood T cell dynamics during melanoma immunotherapy (TCRdb year 2020). The method was the immunoSEQ multiplex PCR assay. This immuneACCESS table, as held by TCRdb, lists in-frame sequences with V and J called but not all clones. Of the missing ones, under half trace to an unresolved V gene in checked studies; the others have no known cause. The sample includes under 15,000 clones, with more than 80% observed a single time. Approximately 5.3% of the sample rests with the top ten. Taken with the paper, the label for time point translates to: week 3, after first cycle of checkpoint inhibitor. The sequencing here drew on blood, taken from a patient treated with checkpoint blockade. Receptor source: a human donor with melanoma.

The chain has TRBV27 and TRBJ2-3; D is uncertain. Germline CDR1 and CDR2: MNHEY and SMNVEV (reference sequence). The V and J ends lost 6 bases and 2 bases respectively, with 6 bases between them. The CDR3 extends over 12 amino acids. The CDR3 sequence: CASSPNTDTQYF. DNA of the CDR3: TGTGCCAGCAGCCCAAACACAGATACGCAGTATTTT.

The chain carries TRBV2 and TRBJ2-2; possible D gene TRBD2, 5 bases. Deletions cut 9 bases from V and 4 bases from J, with 15 bases between. Germline-derived CDR1 and CDR2 are SNHLY and FYNNEI. The CDR3 sequence is 14 residues long. As DNA, the CDR3 is TGTGCCAGGAATCCGGGGAAATTCACCGGGGAGCTGTTTTTT. Its translation: CARNPGKFTGELFF.

The genes are TRBV6-5 and TRBJ1-2; no clear D gene. Trimming removed 7 bases from V and 5 bases from J, with 11 bases in between. The CDR3 runs to 12 residues. Germline-derived CDR1 and CDR2 are MNHEY and SVGAGI. The CDR3 DNA reads as TGTGCCAGCACCGACCCCCTTTATGGCTACACCTTC. Protein product: CASTDPLYGYTF.

The chain has TRBV30 and TRBJ2-1, with 12 bases fitting TRBD2. This CDR3 is 16 amino acids long. V was pared by 3 bases and J by 6 bases, with 9 bases of the junction left unmatched. The germline V gene encodes CDR1 GTSNPN and CDR2 SVGIG (reference sequence). CDR3 loop: CAWSNGLAGPFNEQFF. The CDR3 bases are TGTGCCTGGAGCAATGGACTAGCGGGACCATTCAATGAGCAGTTCTTC.

The chain carries TRBV6-5 and TRBJ2-1; 7 bases are a match to TRBD2. The germline V gene encodes CDR1 MNHEY and CDR2 SVGAGI. V gave up 6 bases and J gave up 4 bases; unmatched junction bases: 3. CDR3 length equals 13 residues. The CDR3 DNA reads as TGTGCCAGCAGACCGGGACTATACAATGAGCAGTTCTTC. It specifies CASRPGLYNEQFF.

This chain links TRBV30 with TRBJ2-3, with TRBD2 matching 8 bases. Germline V gene sequence: CDR1 GTSNPN, CDR2 SVGIG (reference sequence). V lost 2 bases, J lost 2 bases, and 15 bases stayed unmatched. This CDR3 spans 18 amino acids. For the CDR3, the DNA is TGTGCCTGGAGTCAAACAAACCACCAGCGGGAGCACACAGATACGCAGTATTTT. Protein: CAWSQTNHQREHTDTQYF.

This chain's CDR3 is CASSSDLYEQYF. The CDR3 coding sequence is TGTGCCAGTAGTTCGGACCTCTACGAGCAGTACTTC. The chain uses TRBV19 and TRBJ2-7; no reliable D call. Germline values: CDR1 LNHDA, CDR2 SQIVND (reference sequence). CDR3 length: 12 amino acids. With 5 bases removed from V and 3 bases from J, the gap between germline ends came to 8 bases.

This chain links TRBV28 with TRBJ2-1, with D possibly matching TRBD2 (7 bases). The length of the CDR3 is 15 residues. Trimming took off 2 bases at V and 5 bases at J, with 13 bases between the two ends. Germline loops: CDR1 MDHEN, CDR2 SYDVKM. The CDR3 DNA sequence: TGTGCCAGCAGTTTACGAGGGGGGGTCAACAATGAGCAGTTCTTC. Residues: CASSLRGGVNNEQFF. Full variable domain (rest looked up from reference TRBV28 and TRBJ2-1): DVKVTQSSRYLVKRTGEKVFLECVQDMDHENMFWYRQDPGLGLRLIYFSYDVKMKEKGDIPEGYSVSREKKERFSLILESASTNQTSMYLCASSLRGGVNNEQFFGPGTRLTVL.

This clone has a handful of counts. The genes are TRBV5-1 and TRBJ1-1; unclear D gene. V lost 4 bases and J 0 bases, leaving 10 bases between the germline ends. Germline V gene sequence: CDR1 SGHRS, CDR2 YFSETQ. There are 14 residues in the CDR3. The CDR3 is CASSGDIVNTEAFF. The CDR3 DNA follows: TGCGCCAGCAGCGGTGACATAGTGAACACTGAAGCTTTCTTT. The variable domain in full, completed from reference TRBV5-1 and TRBJ1-1, reads KAGVTQTPRYLIKTRGQQVTLSCSPISGHRSVSWYQQTPGQGLQFLFEYFSETQRNKGNFPGRFSGRQFSNSRSEMNVSTLELGDSALYLCASSGDIVNTEAFFGQGTRLTVV.

The chain recombines TRBV18 with TRBJ2-5; perhaps TRBD2 as D (6 bases). V dropped 1 base and J dropped 3 bases, with 18 bases sitting between them. Germline loops: CDR1 KGHSH, CDR2 LQKENI. CDR3 size: 17 residues. The CDR3 sequence is CASSPRDSLTTKETQYF. The CDR3 nucleotides are TGTGCCAGCTCACCACGGGACTCCCTCACTACGAAAGAGACCCAGTACTTC.

The chain recombines TRBV14 with TRBJ1-6; 8 bases are shared with TRBD1. The CDR3 contains 15 residues. Germline trimming cut 4 bases from V and 7 bases from J; bases unmatched to any gene: 6. Germline values: CDR1 SGHDN, CDR2 FVKESK. DNA for the CDR3: TGTGCCAGCAGCCTAAGGACAGGGAGGAATTCACCCCTCCACTTT. This codes for CASSLRTGRNSPLHF.

This clone has just one count. V gene TRBV9 combines with J gene TRBJ2-1; D is tentatively TRBD1 or TRBD2 (5 bases each). The CDR3 sequence is 14 residues long. The germline V and J ends were trimmed by 3 bases and 5 bases, with 12 bases remaining between them. CDR1 and CDR2 from the germline V gene are SGDLS and YYNGEE. The CDR3 loop reads CASSAMGPNNEQFF. CDR3 nucleotides: TGTGCCAGCAGCGCTATGGGACCGAACAATGAGCAGTTCTTC.

The V and J genes are TRBV14 and TRBJ1-1, with TRBD1 as a possible D gene (5 bases). CDR1 is SGHDN, CDR2 FVKESK, per germline. CDR3 length: 14 residues. V was trimmed by 4 bases and J by 1 base, leaving 10 bases between them. Here the CDR3 DNA reads TGTGCCAGCAGCCGGACACTGCAGAACACTGAAGCTTTCTTT. This sequence encodes CASSRTLQNTEAFF. Full variable domain (outside the CDR3, taken from reference TRBV14 and TRBJ1-1): EAGVTQFPSHSVIEKGQTVTLRCDPISGHDNLYWYRRVMGKEIKFLLHFVKESKQDESGMPNNRFLAERTGGTYSTLKVQPAELEDSGVYFCASSRTLQNTEAFFGQGTRLTVV.

The chain combines TRBV5-1 with TRBJ1-1; D remains unclear. The CDR3 has 11 amino acids. V was pared by 7 bases and J by 0 bases, with 4 bases between. Germline V gives CDR1 SGHRS, CDR2 YFSETQ. The CDR3, as DNA: TGCGCCAGCTCCTTGAACACTGAAGCTTTCTTT. This gives the protein CASSLNTEAFF.

The V call is TRBV28, the J call TRBJ2-4; D gene unclear. The CDR3 is 15 residues long. In germline, CDR1 is MDHEN, CDR2 SYDVKM. The V end lost 7 bases, the J end lost 0 bases, and 13 bases lay between the germline ends. CDR3 coding DNA: TGTGCCAGCATCGCCCTCGGGTCAGCCAAAAACATTCAGTACTTC. This translates into CASIALGSAKNIQYF.

The gene calls are TRBV9 and TRBJ2-2; D unresolved. This CDR3 contains 16 residues. Germline-derived CDR1 and CDR2 are SGDLS and YYNGEE. V lost 1 base to trimming and J lost 0 bases, with 10 bases between them. In nucleotides, the CDR3 is TGTGCCAGCAGCGTAACCAGCACTCCGAACACCGGGGAGCTGTTTTTT. It codes for CASSVTSTPNTGELFF.

The chain couples TRBV7-8 to TRBJ2-3; 11 bases are a match to TRBD2. Per the germline V gene, CDR1 is SGHVS and CDR2 is FQNEAQ. The CDR3 totals 17 residues. Trimming cost V 2 bases and J 0 bases; bases outside gene matches: 4. CDR3 in amino acids: CASSLRLAGSSTDTQYF. As DNA, the CDR3 is TGTGCCAGCAGCTTAAGACTAGCGGGGTCTAGCACAGATACGCAGTATTTT.

J is TRBJ1-2 and V is TRBV6-1; a possible D gene is TRBD1 (6 bases). The CDR3 totals 13 residues. CDR1 is MNHNS, CDR2 SASEGT, per germline. The germline V and J ends were trimmed by 1 base and 6 bases, with 9 bases remaining between them. In nucleotides, the CDR3 is TGTGCCAGCAGTGAAGGACCAGGGGATGGCTACACCTTC. Amino acid sequence: CASSEGPGDGYTF.

The V and J genes are TRBV30 and TRBJ2-5; TRBD1 aligns across 7 bases. With the DNA end fitting TRBJ2-7 better, the J assignment may be wrong. Germline lookup yields CDR1 GTSNPN and CDR2 SVGIG (reference sequence). The CDR3 runs to 12 residues. The CDR3 region has the DNA TGTGCCTGGGGGGACAGTACCTACGAGCAGTACTTC. It is translated as CAWGDSTYEQYF.

For the CDR3, the DNA is TGTGCCAGCAGTGCAATACAGGGTCGCAACACTGAAGCTTTCTTT. This codes for CASSAIQGRNTEAFF. The chain combines TRBV25-1 with TRBJ1-1; possibly TRBD1 for D (6 bases). V was shortened by 4 bases and J by 2 bases, with 14 bases between the two germline ends. There are 15 residues in the CDR3. From germline, CDR1 is MGHDK and CDR2 SYGVNS.

The chain couples TRBV5-1 to TRBJ2-6; a possible D gene is TRBD2 (6 bases). V lost 4 bases, J lost 3 bases, and 14 bases lay in between. Looked up from germline, CDR1 is SGHRS and CDR2 is YFSETQ. CDR3 length: 16 residues. The CDR3 sequence: CASSQKEGGGANVLTF. CDR3 bases: TGCGCCAGCAGCCAAAAGGAGGGTGGTGGGGCCAACGTCCTGACTTTC.

The chain is built from TRBV28 and TRBJ1-3; no firm D call. CDR3 size: 14 residues. Germline V gene sequence: CDR1 MDHEN, CDR2 SYDVKM. V lost 6 bases, J lost 0 bases, and 9 bases lay in between. This CDR3 is CASRTRNSGNTIYF. The CDR3 nucleotides read TGTGCCAGCAGGACCAGAAACTCTGGAAACACCATATATTTT.

The chain links TRBV9 to TRBJ2-6; D is unresolved. This CDR3 region has 14 residues. Trimming left V 4 bases short and J 2 bases short, with 7 bases between. The germline V gene has CDR1 SGDLS and CDR2 YYNGEE. This CDR3 is CASSPPAGANVLTF. The CDR3 bases are TGTGCCAGCAGCCCTCCGGCTGGGGCCAACGTCCTGACTTTC.

The V gene is TRBV27, the J gene TRBJ2-5; TRBD1 aligns across 7 bases. The CDR3 is 15 amino acids. Germline V lookup: CDR1 MNHEY, CDR2 SMNVEV (reference sequence). Unmatched junction bases numbered 12, after V lost 6 bases and J lost 5 bases. CDR3 in DNA: TGTGCCAGCAGGCGAGCCGACAGGGATGCGGAGACCCAGTACTTC. It yields the protein CASRRADRDAETQYF.

The V call is TRBV21-1, the J call TRBJ2-2; TRBD2 was called by the table and not checked on the DNA. TRBV21-1 is a listed pseudogene. CDR3 length: 17 amino acids. The CDR3 loop reads CASSETPGLAYTGELFF. CDR3 in DNA: TGTGCCAGCAGCGAAACCCCTGGACTAGCCTACACCGGGGAGCTGTTTTTT.

V is TRBV14 and J is TRBJ1-4, with D possibly being TRBD1 (5 bases). The CDR3 runs 14 residues. CDR1 is SGHDN, CDR2 FVKESK, per germline. The V end was cut by 4 bases, the J end by 8 bases, with 14 bases between. CDR3 amino acids: CASSPGGHLEKLFF. CDR3 nucleotide sequence: TGTGCCAGCAGCCCCGGAGGACACCTAGAAAAACTGTTTTTT.

This chain joins TRBV19 and TRBJ2-3; 10 bases align to TRBD2. From germline, CDR1 is LNHDA and CDR2 SQIVND (reference sequence). This CDR3 has 17 residues. Trimming removed 3 bases from V and 4 bases from J; junction bases left unmatched: 10. CDR3 bases: TGTGCCAGTAGTATCAATGGAGCGGGAGGGTTCCCAGATACGCAGTATTTT. The encoded protein is CASSINGAGGFPDTQYF.